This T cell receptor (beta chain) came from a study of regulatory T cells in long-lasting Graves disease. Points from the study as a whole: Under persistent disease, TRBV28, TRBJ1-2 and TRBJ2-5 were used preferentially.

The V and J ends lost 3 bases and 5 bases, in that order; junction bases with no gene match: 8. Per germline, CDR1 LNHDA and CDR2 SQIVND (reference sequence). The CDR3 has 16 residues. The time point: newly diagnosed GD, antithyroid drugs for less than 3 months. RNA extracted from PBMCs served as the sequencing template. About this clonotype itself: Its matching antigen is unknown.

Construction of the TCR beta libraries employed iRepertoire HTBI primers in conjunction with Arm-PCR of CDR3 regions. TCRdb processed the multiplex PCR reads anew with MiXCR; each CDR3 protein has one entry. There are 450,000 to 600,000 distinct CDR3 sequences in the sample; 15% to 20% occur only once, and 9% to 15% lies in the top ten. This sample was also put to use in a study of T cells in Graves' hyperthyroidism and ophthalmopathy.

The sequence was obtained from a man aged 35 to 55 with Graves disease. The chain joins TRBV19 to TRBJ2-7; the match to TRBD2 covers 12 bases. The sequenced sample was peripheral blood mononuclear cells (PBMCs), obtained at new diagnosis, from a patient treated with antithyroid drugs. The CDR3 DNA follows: TGTGCCAGTAGTATCGACACTAGCGGGAGGAGTAACGAGCAGTACTTC. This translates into CASSIDTSGRSNEQYF. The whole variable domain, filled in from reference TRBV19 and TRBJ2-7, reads DGGITQSPKYLFRKEGQNVTLSCEQNLNHDAMYWYRQDPGQGLRLIYYSQIVNDFQKGDIAEGYSVSREKKESFPLTVTSAQKNPTAFYLCASSIDTSGRSNEQYFGPGTRLTVT.